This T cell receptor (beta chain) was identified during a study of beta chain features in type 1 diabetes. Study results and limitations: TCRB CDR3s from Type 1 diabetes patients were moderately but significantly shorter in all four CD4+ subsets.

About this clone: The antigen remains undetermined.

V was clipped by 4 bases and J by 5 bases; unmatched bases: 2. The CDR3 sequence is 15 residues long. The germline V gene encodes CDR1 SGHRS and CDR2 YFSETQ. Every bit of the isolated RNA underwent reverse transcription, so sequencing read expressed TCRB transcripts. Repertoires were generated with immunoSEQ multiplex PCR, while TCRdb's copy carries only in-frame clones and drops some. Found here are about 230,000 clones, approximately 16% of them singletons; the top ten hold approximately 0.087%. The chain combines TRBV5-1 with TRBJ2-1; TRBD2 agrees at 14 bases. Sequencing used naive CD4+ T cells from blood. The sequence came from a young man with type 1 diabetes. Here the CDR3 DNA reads TGCGCCAGCAGCACGACTAGCGGGAGGGACAATGAGCAGTTCTTC. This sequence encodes CASSTTSGRDNEQFF.